This entry concerns a single TCR beta chain. This entry belongs to a study of T cell repertoires in cytomegalovirus infection. CDR1 and CDR2 from the germline V gene are SGHTA and FQGNSA. CDR3 size: 18 residues. The J segment lost 3 bases and the V segment lost 3 bases, leaving 14 bases of the junction unmatched. TCRdb re-called the reads through MiXCR, storing one row per CDR3 protein. The sample has fewer than 550,000 distinct CDR3 sequences, about 15% seen once. This chain connects TRBV7-2 to TRBJ2-3; the match to TRBD2 covers 8 bases. Sequenced material: CD8+ T cells from PBMCs. This receptor was obtained from a human donor in good health (CMV status not recorded). Some clones in this sample may be carry-over from other donors' samples. CDR3 protein: CASSLGLGGGETTDTQYF. CDR3 bases: TGTGCCAGCAGCTTGGGACTAGGGGGGGGGGAGACAACAGATACGCAGTATTTT.